These 6 T cell receptor beta chains originate from one sample sequenced in a study of long-term antiretroviral therapy in people with HIV. The run of the v3.0 immunoSEQ assay was at survey level. The protocol was immunoSEQ multiplex PCR, while the TCRdb copy is restricted to in-frame clones and leaves out a portion. The table has several thousand clones, around 80% seen once; the top ten hold around a quarter. Sequencing used unsorted PBMCs, obtained 1.1 years after starting antiretroviral therapy. The receptors were sampled from a man aged 35-49 years with HIV.

In its sample, this clone was seen once. V gene TRBV7-9 combines with J gene TRBJ2-7; the D call may be TRBD1 or TRBD2 (6 bases each). The V gene's germline CDR1 is SEHNR and CDR2 FQNEAQ (reference sequence). The CDR3 is 14 amino acids. Deletions cut 0 bases from V and 5 bases from J, with 11 bases between. For the CDR3, the DNA is TGTGCCAGCAGCTTAGCGGAGGGGGGAGACGAGCAGTACTTC. This codes for CASSLAEGGDEQYF.

This clone was observed a single time. This chain uses TRBV6-5 with TRBJ2-1, with D maybe TRBD2 (6 bases). The length of the CDR3 is 14 residues. Germline CDR1 and CDR2: MNHEY and SVGAGI. Between the trimmed V and J ends, which lost 0 bases and 3 bases, there was a span of 6 bases. The CDR3, as DNA: TGTGCCAGCAGTTACTCCGGGGGCTACAATGAGCAGTTCTTC. Translating it yields CASSYSGGYNEQFF.

V is TRBV6-1 and J is TRBJ2-1, with D perhaps matching TRBD1 (7 bases). The CDR3 consists of 13 residues. Germline assignment: CDR1 MNHNS and CDR2 SASEGT. Trimming pared 8 bases from V and 7 bases from J, leaving 15 bases between. The CDR3 nucleotides read TGTGCCAGCCGTAGGACAGGAGGGAATGAGCAGTTCTTC. Protein sequence: CASRRTGGNEQFF.

This chain links TRBV7-8 with TRBJ2-1, with a weak D call TRBD1 (6 bases). This CDR3 has 15 amino acids. Germline CDR1 and CDR2: SGHVS and FQNEAQ. The V end lost 5 bases, the J end lost 4 bases, and 15 bases lay between the germline ends. CDR3 sequence: CASSTQGWDYNEQFF. The CDR3 DNA is TGTGCCAGCAGCACCCAGGGGTGGGATTACAATGAGCAGTTCTTC.

The V gene is TRBV13, the J gene TRBJ2-2; possibly TRBD2 for D (6 bases). Trimming stripped 1 base from V and 5 bases from J, with 26 bases between. Germline CDR1 PRHDT, CDR2 FYEKMQ (reference sequence). This CDR3 is built from 20 residues. DNA for the CDR3: TGTGCCAGCAGCTTAGAAAAGGGGCGGGGCTCGGCTACGAGGACCGGGGAGCTGTTTTTT. Its translation: CASSLEKGRGSATRTGELFF.

V and J are TRBV5-1 and TRBJ2-7; the D gene is possibly TRBD1 (6 bases). The germline V gene has CDR1 SGHRS and CDR2 YFSETQ. V shed 1 base and J shed 4 bases, with 15 bases lying between them. The CDR3 has 15 residues. In DNA form, the CDR3 reads TGCGCCAGCAGCTTGATGGCAGGGGCGTTGTACGAGCAGTACTTC. This sequence encodes CASSLMAGALYEQYF.